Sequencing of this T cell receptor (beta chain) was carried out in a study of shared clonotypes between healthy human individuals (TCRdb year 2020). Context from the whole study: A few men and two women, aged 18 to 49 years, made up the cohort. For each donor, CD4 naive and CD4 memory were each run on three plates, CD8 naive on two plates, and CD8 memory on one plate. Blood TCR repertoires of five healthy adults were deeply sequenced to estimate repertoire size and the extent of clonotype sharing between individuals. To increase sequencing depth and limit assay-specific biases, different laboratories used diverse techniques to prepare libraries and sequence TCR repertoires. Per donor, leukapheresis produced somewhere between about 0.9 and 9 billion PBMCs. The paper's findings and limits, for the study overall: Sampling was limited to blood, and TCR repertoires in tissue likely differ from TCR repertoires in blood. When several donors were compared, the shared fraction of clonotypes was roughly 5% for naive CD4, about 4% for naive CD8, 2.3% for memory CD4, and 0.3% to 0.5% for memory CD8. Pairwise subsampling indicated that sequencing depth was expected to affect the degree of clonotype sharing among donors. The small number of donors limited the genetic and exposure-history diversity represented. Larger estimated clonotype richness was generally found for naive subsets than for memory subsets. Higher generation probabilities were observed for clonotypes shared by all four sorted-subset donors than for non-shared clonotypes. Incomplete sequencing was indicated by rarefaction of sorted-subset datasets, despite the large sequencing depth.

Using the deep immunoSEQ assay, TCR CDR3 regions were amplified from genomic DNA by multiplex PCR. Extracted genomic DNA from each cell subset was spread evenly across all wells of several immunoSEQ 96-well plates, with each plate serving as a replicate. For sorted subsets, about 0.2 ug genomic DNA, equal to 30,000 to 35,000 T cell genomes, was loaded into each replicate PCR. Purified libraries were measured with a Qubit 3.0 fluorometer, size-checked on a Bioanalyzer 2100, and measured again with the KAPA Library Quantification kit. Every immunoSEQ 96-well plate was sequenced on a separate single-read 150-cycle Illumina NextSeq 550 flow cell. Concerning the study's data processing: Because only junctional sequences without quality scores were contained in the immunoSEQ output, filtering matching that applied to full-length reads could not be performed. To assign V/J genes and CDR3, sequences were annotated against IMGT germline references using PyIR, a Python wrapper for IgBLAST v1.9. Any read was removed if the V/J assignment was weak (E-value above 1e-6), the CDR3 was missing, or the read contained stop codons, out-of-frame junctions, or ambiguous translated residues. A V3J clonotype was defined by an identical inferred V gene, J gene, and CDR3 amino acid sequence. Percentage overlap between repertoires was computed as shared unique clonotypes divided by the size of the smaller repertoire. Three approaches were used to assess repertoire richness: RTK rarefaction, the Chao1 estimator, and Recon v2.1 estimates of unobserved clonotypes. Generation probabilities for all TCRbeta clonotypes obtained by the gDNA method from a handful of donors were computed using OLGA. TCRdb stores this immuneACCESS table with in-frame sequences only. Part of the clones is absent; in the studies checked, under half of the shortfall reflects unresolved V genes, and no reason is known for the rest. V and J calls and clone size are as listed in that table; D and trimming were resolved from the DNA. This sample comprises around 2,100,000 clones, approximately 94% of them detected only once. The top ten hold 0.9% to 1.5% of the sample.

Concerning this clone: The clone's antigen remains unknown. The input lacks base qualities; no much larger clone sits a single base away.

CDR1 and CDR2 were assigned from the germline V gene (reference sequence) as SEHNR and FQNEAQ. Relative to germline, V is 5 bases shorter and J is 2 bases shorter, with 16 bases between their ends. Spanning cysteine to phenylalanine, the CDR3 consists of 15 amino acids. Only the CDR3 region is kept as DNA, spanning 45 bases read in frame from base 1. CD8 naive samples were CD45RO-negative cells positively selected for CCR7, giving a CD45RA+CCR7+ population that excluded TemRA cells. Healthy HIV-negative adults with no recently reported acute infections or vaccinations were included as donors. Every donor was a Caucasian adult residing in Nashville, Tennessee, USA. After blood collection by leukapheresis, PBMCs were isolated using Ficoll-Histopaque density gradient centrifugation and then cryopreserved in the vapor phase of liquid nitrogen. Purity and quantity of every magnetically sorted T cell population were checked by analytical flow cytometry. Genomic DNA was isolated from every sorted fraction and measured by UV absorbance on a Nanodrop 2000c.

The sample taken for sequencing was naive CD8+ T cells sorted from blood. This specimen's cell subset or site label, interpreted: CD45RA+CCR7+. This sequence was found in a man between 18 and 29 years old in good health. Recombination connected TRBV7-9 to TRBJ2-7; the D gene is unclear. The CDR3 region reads CASSGIGAEPYEQYF. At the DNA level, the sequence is TGTGCCAGCAGCGGGATTGGCGCGGAACCCTACGAGCAGTACTTC.